The 2 T cell receptor beta chains below all came from one sample that was sequenced in a study of T-cell memory formation after mild COVID-19. One entry per CDR3 protein results from TCRdb running MiXCR on the 5' RACE reads. In the table there are hundreds of thousands of distinct CDR3 sequences, approximately 19% of which are singletons. The sequencing sample was made of PBMCs or a T cell subset sorted from them (not recorded which). The receptors come from a man in his late teens or twenties who had mild COVID-19 (a few samples of this study predate the infection). Cell type and time point are not known.

The chain carries TRBV6-5 and TRBJ2-5; 10 positions agree with TRBD2. From germline, CDR1 is MNHEY and CDR2 SVGAGI. The CDR3 has 16 residues. The junction had 7 bases not matched to a gene; V was cut back by 6 bases and J by 0 bases. CDR3 residues: CASSLLAGEYQETQYF. The DNA of the CDR3 is TGTGCCAGCAGCCTTCTAGCGGGGGAGTACCAAGAGACCCAGTACTTC.

Only a few counts were recorded for this clonotype. The V and J genes are TRBV7-2 and TRBJ2-7; D ambiguous. Germline CDR1 is SGHTA and CDR2 is FQGNSA. The CDR3 sequence is 13 residues long. Deletions cut 3 bases from V and 0 bases from J, with 6 bases between. The CDR3 coding sequence is TGTGCCAGCAGCTTCCTCAGCTCCTACGAGCAGTACTTC. It yields the protein CASSFLSSYEQYF.